Listed below are T cell receptor beta chains from one sample, sequenced in a study of blood T cell repertoires in COVID-19. The method was immunoSEQ multiplex PCR; TCRdb's version includes in-frame clones alone and lacks a portion of them. The sample holds around 63,000 clones, roughly 85% seen once. Sequenced material: peripheral blood. Source of these receptors: a human donor in a cohort sampled during active COVID-19. CDR3s include the opening cysteine and the closing phenylalanine or tryptophan. Each record gives: clone size, D gene, V gene, J gene, CDR3 DNA, CDR3 protein. The D gene is left open where the match is weak. Clone size is stated in some rows and not others, as once, few, many or a class when expanded.

clone_size: -
d_call: TRBD1
v_call: TRBV18
j_call: TRBJ1-5
cdr3_nt: TGTGCCAGCTCACCCGGGACAGGGAGACAGCCCCAGCATTTT
cdr3_aa: CASSPGTGRQPQHF

clone_size: once
d_call: TRBD1
v_call: TRBV16
j_call: TRBJ1-5
cdr3_nt: TGTGCCAGCAGCCAATCCGGACAGGGAGAACAGCCCCAGCATTTT
cdr3_aa: CASSQSGQGEQPQHF

clone_size: -
d_call: -
v_call: TRBV9
j_call: TRBJ1-1
cdr3_nt: TGTGCCAGCAGCCGAGGGGGTAGCACTGAAGCTTTCTTT
cdr3_aa: CASSRGGSTEAFF

clone_size: -
d_call: -
v_call: TRBV11-1
j_call: TRBJ2-7
cdr3_nt: TGTGCCAGCAGCTTAGTCCAGGGCCAGGCCGAGCAGTACTTC
cdr3_aa: CASSLVQGQAEQYF

clone_size: once
d_call: TRBD1
v_call: TRBV3-1/TRBV3-2
j_call: TRBJ1-4
cdr3_nt: TGTGCCAGCAGCCACCGTGGACAGGGCAGGACAAATGAAAAACTGTTTTTT
cdr3_aa: CASSHRGQGRTNEKLFF

clone_size: once
d_call: TRBD1
v_call: TRBV6-5
j_call: TRBJ1-1
cdr3_nt: TGTGCCAGCAACGGAGGGACAGCCGGGGCGACTGAAGCTTTCTTT
cdr3_aa: CASNGGTAGATEAFF

clone_size: -
d_call: TRBD1
v_call: TRBV2
j_call: TRBJ2-2
cdr3_nt: TGTGCCACCCAGGGGAACCGACAGGGGGTATCCGGGGAGCTGTTTTTT
cdr3_aa: CATQGNRQGVSGELFF

clone_size: -
d_call: -
v_call: TRBV30
j_call: TRBJ2-2
cdr3_nt: TGTGCCTTCTGCGTTAAAACTTCGCCCACCGGGGAGCTGTTTTTT
cdr3_aa: CAFCVKTSPTGELFF

clone_size: -
d_call: -
v_call: TRBV7-9
j_call: TRBJ1-4
cdr3_nt: TGTGCCAGCAGCTCTATGGTCGGTGAAAAACTGTTTTTT
cdr3_aa: CASSSMVGEKLFF

clone_size: -
d_call: TRBD1
v_call: TRBV5-1
j_call: TRBJ2-2
cdr3_nt: TGCGCCAGCAGCCCCGACAGGGGGATTAACACCGGGGAGCTGTTTTTT
cdr3_aa: CASSPDRGINTGELFF

clone_size: -
d_call: TRBD2
v_call: TRBV5-6
j_call: TRBJ2-3
cdr3_nt: TGTGCCAGCAACCCCATGGGCAGGGACTACACAGATACGCAGTATTTT
cdr3_aa: CASNPMGRDYTDTQYF

clone_size: -
d_call: TRBD2
v_call: TRBV6-5
j_call: TRBJ2-7
cdr3_nt: TGTGCCAGCAGCAGGACTAGCTTCAACTACGAGCAGTACTTC
cdr3_aa: CASSRTSFNYEQYF

clone_size: -
d_call: TRBD2
v_call: TRBV10-3
j_call: TRBJ2-3
cdr3_nt: TGTGCCATCAGTGTGGAGGGGAGGGGAGGACTAGCGGGAGCCTCAGATACGCAGTATTTT
cdr3_aa: CAISVEGRGGLAGASDTQYF

clone_size: -
d_call: -
v_call: TRBV5-6
j_call: TRBJ2-1
cdr3_nt: TGTGCCAGCAGCTTGGTCGGCGGCCAGTACAATGAGCAGTTCTTC
cdr3_aa: CASSLVGGQYNEQFF

clone_size: -
d_call: -
v_call: TRBV6-5
j_call: TRBJ2-3
cdr3_nt: TGTGCCAGCGGACTGAGGAGCACAGATACGCAGTATTTT
cdr3_aa: CASGLRSTDTQYF

clone_size: -
d_call: -
v_call: TRBV18
j_call: TRBJ1-1
cdr3_nt: TGTGCCAGCTCATCCCAGACAGGGAACACTGAAGCTTTCTTT
cdr3_aa: CASSSQTGNTEAFF

clone_size: once
d_call: TRBD1
v_call: TRBV29-1
j_call: TRBJ1-1
cdr3_nt: TGCAGCGTTGAAGGGGGACAGGAAGCTTTCTTT
cdr3_aa: CSVEGGQEAFF

clone_size: -
d_call: -
v_call: TRBV6-5
j_call: TRBJ1-4
cdr3_nt: TGTGCCAGCAGGGCATCCGGGGGGCGTTGGGAAAAACTGTTTTTT
cdr3_aa: CASRASGGRWEKLFF